The 20 T cell receptor beta chains below come from one sample, sequenced in a study of blood T cell repertoires in COVID-19. Only in-frame clones appear in the TCRdb table, and some are missing; sequencing was by immunoSEQ multiplex PCR. The sample lists over 200,000 clones; over 75% were seen once. The sequencing input was peripheral blood. The receptors come from a man in his forties with active or convalescent COVID-19.

This clone showed up just a few times. Other DNA sequences in the same sample also yield this CDR3. The V and J genes are TRBV7-9 and TRBJ1-2, with TRBD1 matching 8 bases. Looked up from germline, CDR1 is SEHNR and CDR2 is FQNEAQ (reference sequence). V lost 1 base and J lost 6; bases outside the gene matches: 7. The CDR3 loop spans 15 amino acids. CDR3 coding DNA: TGTGCCAGCAGCTTAGGGCAGGGGGCACGAGATGGCTACACCTTC. Translating it yields CASSLGQGARDGYTF.

The J gene is TRBJ1-1, the V gene TRBV5-1; 10 bases fit TRBD1. The ends lost 4 bases at V and 4 bases at J; junction bases unmatched: 10. Germline V lookup: CDR1 SGHRS, CDR2 YFSETQ. The CDR3 sequence is 16 residues long. The CDR3 sequence: CASSLRTGGVGTEAFF. The CDR3 DNA sequence: TGCGCCAGCAGCCTTCGGACAGGGGGTGTAGGCACTGAAGCTTTCTTT.

This chain joins TRBV30 and TRBJ1-5, with D perhaps TRBD1 (5 bases). The V end was cut by 2 bases, the J end by 3 bases, with 8 bases between. The germline V gene encodes CDR1 GTSNPN and CDR2 SVGIG (reference sequence). There are 13 residues in the CDR3. This CDR3 reads CAWSNRFNQPQHF. DNA of the CDR3: TGTGCCTGGAGTAACAGGTTCAATCAGCCCCAGCATTTT. Full variable domain (missing parts from reference TRBV30 and TRBJ1-5): SQTIHQWPATLVQPVGSPLSLECTVEGTSNPNLYWYRQAAGRGLQLLFYSVGIGQISSEVPQNLSASRPQDRQFILSSKKLLLSDSGFYLCAWSNRFNQPQHFGDGTRLSIL.

This rearrangement joins TRBV27 to TRBJ1-3; D gene unclear. Germline V gene lookup returns CDR1 MNHEY and CDR2 SMNVEV (reference sequence). The CDR3 has 14 residues. Trimming cost V 5 bases and J 4 bases, with 12 bases left between them. CDR3 nucleotides: TGTGCCAGCAGTACGACACCTCGGGGAAACACCATATATTTT. It yields the protein CASSTTPRGNTIYF.

A note on this clone: The junction and the germline gene differ at one end; a read error may be behind it. The V call is TRBV6-2 or TRBV6-3, the J call TRBJ1-1; D remains unclear. Germline-derived CDR1 and CDR2 are MNHEY and SVGEGT. The CDR3 spans 12 residues. CDR3 sequence (DNA): TGTGCCAGCAGTTTTGAGAACGCTGAAGCTTTCTTT. It translates to CASSFENAEAFF.

The chain links TRBV11-2 to TRBJ2-5; 8 nucleotides align to TRBD1. The V and J ends lost 1 base and 2 bases, in that order; junction bases with no gene match: 6. Germline lookup yields CDR1 SGHAT and CDR2 FQNNGV. This CDR3 is 16 amino acids long. CDR3 coding DNA: TGTGCCAGCAGCTTAGTCGGGACAGGAAAACAAGAGACCCAGTACTTC. Translated, it gives CASSLVGTGKQETQYF.

V gene TRBV2 combines with J gene TRBJ2-5; unclear D gene. The CDR3 consists of 15 residues. The germline V gene has CDR1 SNHLY and CDR2 FYNNEI. V lost 9 bases and J lost 1, with 18 bases in between. The CDR3 protein is CASSLEQSIQETQYF. Written as DNA, the CDR3 is TGTGCCAGTTCGTTGGAGCAGTCTATCCAAGAGACCCAGTACTTC.

Concerning this clone itself: Other DNA sequences of this sample code for an identical CDR3. The chain combines TRBV7-9 with TRBJ1-3; unclear D gene. The CDR3 loop spans 14 amino acids. V was cut by 2 bases and J by 0 bases, with 5 bases left in between. Germline lookup yields CDR1 SEHNR and CDR2 FQNEAQ (reference sequence). The DNA of the CDR3 is TGTGCCAGCAGCTTATCAGTCTCTGGAAACACCATATATTTT. This gives the protein CASSLSVSGNTIYF.

The V and J genes are TRBV27 and TRBJ1-6, with D possibly being TRBD1 (6 bases). The ends were cut back, 3 bases at V and 13 bases at J, with 19 bases in the middle. Per germline, CDR1 MNHEY and CDR2 SMNVEV (reference sequence). The CDR3 totals 15 residues. The CDR3 is CASSLSAGVTGPLHF. Written as DNA, the CDR3 is TGTGCCAGCAGTTTGTCCGCAGGGGTTACGGGTCCCCTCCACTTT.

The rearrangement links TRBV24-1 to TRBJ2-2; 7 nucleotides align to TRBD1. The CDR3 runs to 12 residues. CDR1 and CDR2 (germline): KGHDR, SFDVKD. Trimming removed 6 bases from V and 6 bases from J; junction bases left unmatched: 0. CDR3 in amino acids: CATSQGAGELFF. The CDR3 nucleotides read TGTGCCACCAGTCAGGGGGCCGGGGAGCTGTTTTTT.

This clone has a handful of counts. V gene TRBV12-3 or TRBV12-4 combines with J gene TRBJ1-2; D gene unclear. V lost 4 bases and J 7 bases, leaving 10 bases between the germline ends. The CDR3 has 12 amino acids. CDR3: CASSSAGTGYTF. In DNA form, the CDR3 reads TGTGCCAGCAGTTCTGCAGGCACTGGCTACACCTTC.

DNA for the CDR3: TGTGCCAGCAGCCCTTCTAACAATGAGCAGTTCTTC. It is translated as CASSPSNNEQFF. The chain joins TRBV5-4 to TRBJ2-1; no clear D. CDR3 length: 12 residues. V lost 4 bases, J lost 5 bases, and 7 bases lay in between. Per the germline V gene, CDR1 is SGHNT and CDR2 is YYREEE (reference sequence).

CDR3 in amino acids: CASSLSYRGKQPQHF. The CDR3 DNA follows: TGTGCCAGCAGTTTATCATACAGGGGGAAACAGCCCCAGCATTTT. The chain couples TRBV27 to TRBJ1-5; 8 nucleotides agree with TRBD1. The CDR3 sequence is 15 residues long. Germline assignment: CDR1 MNHEY and CDR2 SMNVEV (reference sequence). V was clipped by 0 bases and J by 7 bases; unmatched bases: 5.

The chain couples TRBV27 to TRBJ1-5; D is unresolved. Germline V CDR1 and CDR2: MNHEY, SMNVEV (reference sequence). The CDR3 contains 14 residues. V lost 6 bases and J 6 bases, leaving 15 bases between the germline ends. The DNA for the CDR3 is TGTGCCAGCAGGTCTAACGGGAGCCCTCAGCCCCAGCATTTT. This translates into CASRSNGSPQPQHF.

The chain links TRBV6-1 to TRBJ2-7, with TRBD1 identical over 7 bases. Germline trimming cut 0 bases from V and 3 bases from J; bases unmatched to any gene: 5. The CDR3 is 15 residues long. Germline CDR1 is MNHNS and CDR2 is SASEGT. The CDR3: CASSEALGQNYEQYF. CDR3 DNA sequence: TGTGCCAGCAGTGAAGCGTTGGGACAGAACTACGAGCAGTACTTC.

This chain joins TRBV5-8 and TRBJ2-1; D gene ambiguous. Germline assignment: CDR1 SGHTS and CDR2 YDEGEE. This CDR3 comprises 14 residues. V lost 2 bases to trimming and J lost 0 bases, with 6 bases between them. The CDR3 nucleotides are TGTGCCAGCAGCTTATTACTCTCCTACAATGAGCAGTTCTTC. The encoded protein is CASSLLLSYNEQFF.

This sequence joins TRBV18 and TRBJ2-3; weak D call: TRBD1 (5 bases). Trimming cost V 6 bases and J 2 bases, with 15 bases left between them. Germline V gives CDR1 KGHSH, CDR2 LQKENI. The length of the CDR3 is 15 residues. DNA for the CDR3: TGTGCCAGCTCGCTACGACAGACTTACACAGATACGCAGTATTTT. Its protein product is CASSLRQTYTDTQYF. Full variable domain (missing parts from reference TRBV18 and TRBJ2-3): NAGVMQNPRHLVRRRGQEARLRCSPMKGHSHVYWYRQLPEEGLKFMVYLQKENIIDESGMPKERFSAEFPKEGPSILRIQQVVRGDSAAYFCASSLRQTYTDTQYFGPGTRLTVL.

The genes are TRBV5-1 and TRBJ1-6, with 8 bases identical to TRBD1. V was clipped by 1 base and J by 10 bases; unmatched bases: 16. Germline CDR1 and CDR2: SGHRS and YFSETQ. There are 18 residues in the CDR3. CDR3 nucleotides: TGCGCCAGCAGCTTGAGGGGTGACCTGACAGGGGTAGGGTCACCCCTCCACTTT. It yields the protein CASSLRGDLTGVGSPLHF. Drawing the rest from reference TRBV5-1 and TRBJ1-6, the complete variable domain is KAGVTQTPRYLIKTRGQQVTLSCSPISGHRSVSWYQQTPGQGLQFLFEYFSETQRNKGNFPGRFSGRQFSNSRSEMNVSTLELGDSALYLCASSLRGDLTGVGSPLHFGNGTRLTVT.

This sequence joins TRBV19 and TRBJ2-3; no firm D call. The CDR3 is 13 residues long. Per the germline V gene, CDR1 is LNHDA and CDR2 is SQIVND (reference sequence). Deletions cut 10 bases from V and 2 bases from J, with 13 bases between. In DNA, the CDR3 is TGTGCCACCTTCTCTAAAATCACAGATACGCAGTATTTT. As protein: CATFSKITDTQYF.

The chain is built from TRBV3-1 (or the pseudogene TRBV3-2) and TRBJ2-4; possible D gene TRBD1, 6 bases. The CDR3 is made up of 15 amino acids. Germline lookup yields CDR1 LGHDT and CDR2 YNNKEL (reference sequence). V lost 4 bases, J lost 8 bases, and 18 bases lay in between. The chain's CDR3 is CASSLIGQGKDIQYF. Here the CDR3 DNA reads TGTGCCAGCAGCCTTATCGGGCAGGGGAAGGACATTCAGTACTTC.